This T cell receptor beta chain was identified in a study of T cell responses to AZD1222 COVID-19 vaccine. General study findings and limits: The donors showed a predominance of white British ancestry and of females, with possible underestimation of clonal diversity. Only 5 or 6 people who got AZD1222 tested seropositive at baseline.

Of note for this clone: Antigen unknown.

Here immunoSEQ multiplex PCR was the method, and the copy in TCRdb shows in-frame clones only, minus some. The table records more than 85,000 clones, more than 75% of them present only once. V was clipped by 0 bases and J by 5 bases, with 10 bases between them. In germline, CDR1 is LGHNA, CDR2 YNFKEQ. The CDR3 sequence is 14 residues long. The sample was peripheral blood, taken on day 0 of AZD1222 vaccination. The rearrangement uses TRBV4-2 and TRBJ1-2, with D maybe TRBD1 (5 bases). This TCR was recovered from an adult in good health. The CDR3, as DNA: TGTGCCAGCAGCCAAGATCGGGGGGAATATGGCTACACCTTC. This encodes CASSQDRGEYGYTF.